A selection of T cell receptor beta chains follows, all from one sample in a study of radiation and T cells in renal cell carcinoma. The protocol was immunoSEQ multiplex PCR, while the TCRdb copy is restricted to in-frame clones and leaves out a portion. This table has roughly 14,000 clones, 64% appearing once. This sample comprised tumor tissue, obtained from a patient whose treatment included radiotherapy and nephrectomy. Receptor source: an older woman with renal cell carcinoma. The CDR3 runs from the conserved cysteine through the conserved F or W. D genes are given only for firm matches. Only part of the rows carry a size: once, few, many, or a class if the clone is expanded.

j_call cdr3_length clone_size d_call v_call cdr3_nt cdr3_aa
TRBJ1-6 12 few - TRBV5-6 TGTGCCAGCAGCTTGAATCGGCAAACCCTCCACTTT CASSLNRQTLHF
TRBJ1-4 17 once - TRBV19 TGTGCCAGTAGTACCAGATCTATAGGGACACTTAATGAAAAACTGTTTTTT CASSTRSIGTLNEKLFF
TRBJ1-3 11 - - TRBV6-6 TGTGCCAGCAGTCGACTCGGTACCATATATTTT CASSRLGTIYF
TRBJ2-7 14 - - TRBV27 TGTGCCAGCAGCTTGAGGGAAGGAAACTACGAGCAGTACTTC CASSLREGNYEQYF
TRBJ2-2 15 medium-sized - TRBV6-5 TGTGCCAGCAGCCTCGGAGGGGGGGAGAGCGGGGAGCTGTTTTTT CASSLGGGESGELFF
TRBJ2-7 14 - TRBD2 TRBV5-1 TGCGCCAGCAGCCTGGGGACTAGCTCCTACGAGCAGTACTTC CASSLGTSSYEQYF
TRBJ2-3 15 - - TRBV7-9 TGTGCCAGCAGCTTAGCGCTTGGGGAGTCAGATACGCAGTATTTT CASSLALGESDTQYF
TRBJ2-3 14 many - TRBV30 TGTGCCTGGACATACCTAAGAAGCACAGATACGCAGTATTTT CAWTYLRSTDTQYF
TRBJ1-1 15 - - TRBV2 TGTGCCAGCAGTGAAGGTCAGGTTTCTCCCGGTGAAGCTTTCTTT CASSEGQVSPGEAFF
TRBJ2-3 15 - - TRBV6-1 TGTGCCAGCTTAAGGGACGCCTCGGGTGCAGATACGCAGTATTTT CASLRDASGADTQYF
TRBJ2-3 15 - - TRBV18 TGTGCCAGCTCACCGGGGGGTCCCCCGAGGGATACGCAGTATTTT CASSPGGPPRDTQYF
TRBJ2-7 14 - TRBD2 TRBV27 TGTGCCAGCAGTCCCCGGGAGGTTTCCTACGAGCAGTACTTC CASSPREVSYEQYF
TRBJ2-5 16 - - TRBV5-1 TGCGCCAGCAGCTTGTCCCCCCTGACAGACCAAGAGACCCAGTACTTC CASSLSPLTDQETQYF
TRBJ2-7 11 few - TRBV7-9 TGTGCCAGCAGCGAGAGGTGGGAGCAGTACTTC CASSERWEQYF
TRBJ1-1 15 - - TRBV18 TGTGCCAGCTCACCACGGGTCCCCATGAACACTGAAGCTTTCTTT CASSPRVPMNTEAFF
TRBJ1-6 14 - - TRBV6-1 TGTGCCAGCGGGGTAAACAGGGCCAATTCACCCCTCCACTTT CASGVNRANSPLHF
TRBJ1-1 15 - - TRBV6-5 TGTGCCAGCAGCAGAGACAGAGGCATGAACACTGAAGCTTTCTTT CASSRDRGMNTEAFF
TRBJ2-7 13 once - TRBV30 TGTGCCTGGAGTGCTAGACCCCTATACGAGCAGTACTTC CAWSARPLYEQYF
TRBJ1-6 14 - - TRBV2 TGTGCCAGCAGCACCCCACAGGATAATTCACCCCTCCACTTT CASSTPQDNSPLHF
TRBJ2-1 15 few TRBD2 TRBV6-4 TGTGCCAGCAGTGAGGGGACTAGCGGCTACAATGAGCAGTTCTTC CASSEGTSGYNEQFF
TRBJ1-2 15 - TRBD1 TRBV2 TGTGCCAGCAGTGCTGGGACAGGGGGCGACTATGGCTACACCTTC CASSAGTGGDYGYTF
TRBJ2-1 18 - TRBD1 TRBV2 TGTGCCAGCAGTGATTTGACAGGGAAGGGTCGCTCCTACAATGAGCAGTTCTTC CASSDLTGKGRSYNEQFF
TRBJ2-3 17 once - TRBV7-9 TGTGCCAGCAGCTTTCTCCAGGGGTCGGGATTCACAGATACGCAGTATTTT CASSFLQGSGFTDTQYF
TRBJ2-1 18 - TRBD2 TRBV6-4 TGTGCCAGCAGTGACACATGTCCACTAGCGGGAGATGGGAATGAGCAGTTCTTC CASSDTCPLAGDGNEQFF
TRBJ1-2 21 few TRBD1 TRBV5-1 TGCGCCAGCAGCCAAGCCAGGACAGGGGTCCTTTTTGCCCAAAATTTCTATGGCTACACCTTC CASSQARTGVLFAQNFYGYTF
TRBJ1-2 15 - TRBD1 TRBV10-3 TGTGCCATCAGAGGGACGGACAGGGAAAAGGACGGCTACACCTTC CAIRGTDREKDGYTF
TRBJ1-3 16 - - TRBV6-4 TGTGCCAGCAGTGACCCGACGGAGAGCTCTGGAAACACCATATATTTT CASSDPTESSGNTIYF
TRBJ1-1 17 - TRBD1 TRBV5-5 TGTGCCAGCAGCTTCGGACAGGGGTCGACACTGAACACTGAAGCTTTCTTT CASSFGQGSTLNTEAFF
TRBJ2-3 19 - TRBD1 TRBV27 TGTGCCAGCAGTTTATTTCCCCCTGGACAGGGGATGCGGGCAGATACGCAGTATTTT CASSLFPPGQGMRADTQYF
TRBJ1-5 14 - - TRBV6-5 TGTGCCAGCAGATCTGGAGGGACAAATCAGCCCCAGCATTTT CASRSGGTNQPQHF
TRBJ1-5 16 many - TRBV6-5 TGTGCCAGCAGTTTCTCTCTCACGGGTAGCAATCAGCCCCAGCATTTT CASSFSLTGSNQPQHF
TRBJ2-1 14 - - TRBV7-9 TGTGCCAGCAGCGTGGGGAGCTCCTACAATGAGCAGTTCTTC CASSVGSSYNEQFF
TRBJ2-5 15 - TRBD1 TRBV7-9 TGTGCCAGCAGCCTCTCCGGGACAGGGTACGAGACCCAGTACTTC CASSLSGTGYETQYF
TRBJ2-1 17 - TRBD2 TRBV4-1 TGCGCCAGCAGCCAAGGGATTATCGGGACTAGGCACAATGAGCAGTTCTTC CASSQGIIGTRHNEQFF
TRBJ2-7 17 - TRBD2 TRBV14 TGTGCCAGGGGGGGGACTAGCGGGAAAATAGTCGACTACGAGCAGTACTTC CARGGTSGKIVDYEQYF
TRBJ2-3 15 - TRBD1 TRBV2 TGTGCCAGCAGGGGGGACAGGGGGCTGACAGATACGCAGTATTTT CASRGDRGLTDTQYF
TRBJ2-7 13 few - TRBV19 TGTGCCAGTAGTATAGGACGAGCCTACGAGCAGTACTTC CASSIGRAYEQYF
TRBJ2-2 15 - - TRBV19 TGTGCCAGTAGTATTCGGGCCCGGAACACCGGGGAGCTGTTTTTT CASSIRARNTGELFF
TRBJ2-7 15 - TRBD1 TRBV7-9 TGCGCCAGCAGCCAAGAAGGGACAGGGGCCCACGAGCAGTACTTC CASSQEGTGAHEQYF
TRBJ2-1 15 - TRBD2 TRBV2 TGTGCCAGCAGTCTACTAGCGGGACAATACAATGAGCAGTTCTTC CASSLLAGQYNEQFF
TRBJ2-7 13 - TRBD1 TRBV5-1 TGCGCCAGCCGTATCGGACAGGACCACGAGCAGTACTTC CASRIGQDHEQYF
TRBJ1-1 12 once TRBD1 TRBV28 TGTGCCACCTTACAGGGGATCTCTGAAGCTTTCTTT CATLQGISEAFF
TRBJ1-5 16 - - TRBV4-2 TGTGCCAGCAGCCAAGACCAGGGTTATAGCAATCAGCCCCAGCATTTT CASSQDQGYSNQPQHF
TRBJ2-1 16 - - TRBV4-2 TGTGCCAGCAGCCAAGATCCCGGGTCGAGATACAATGAGCAGTTCTTC CASSQDPGSRYNEQFF
TRBJ1-2 11 few - TRBV20-1 TGCAGTGCTAGAGATGACGGAGGCTACACCTTC CSARDDGGYTF
TRBJ1-1 14 few TRBD1 TRBV15 TGTGCCACCAGCAGCCAGGGGGCATCGTCTGAAGCTTTCTTT CATSSQGASSEAFF